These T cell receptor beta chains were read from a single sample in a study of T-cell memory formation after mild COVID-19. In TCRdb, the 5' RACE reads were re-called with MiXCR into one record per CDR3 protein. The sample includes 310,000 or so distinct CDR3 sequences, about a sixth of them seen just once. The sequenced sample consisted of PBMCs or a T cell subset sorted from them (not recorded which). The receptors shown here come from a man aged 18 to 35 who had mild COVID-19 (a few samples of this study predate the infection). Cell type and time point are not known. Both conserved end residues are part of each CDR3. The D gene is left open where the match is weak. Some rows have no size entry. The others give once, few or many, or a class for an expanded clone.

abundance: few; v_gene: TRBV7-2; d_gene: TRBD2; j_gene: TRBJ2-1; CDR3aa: CASSTAVASGDNEQFF; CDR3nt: TGTGCCAGCAGCACAGCCGTGGCTAGCGGGGATAATGAGCAGTTCTTC
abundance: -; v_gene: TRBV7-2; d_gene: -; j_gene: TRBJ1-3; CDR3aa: CASSFSAFGNTIYF; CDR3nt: TGTGCCAGCAGCTTCAGCGCTTTTGGAAACACCATATATTTT
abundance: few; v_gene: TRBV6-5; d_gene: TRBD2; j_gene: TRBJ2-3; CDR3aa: CASRDPPGGEGTDTQYF; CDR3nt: TGTGCCAGCAGAGACCCTCCGGGAGGGGAGGGCACAGATACGCAGTATTTT
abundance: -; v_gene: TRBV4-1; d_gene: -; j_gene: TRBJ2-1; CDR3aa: CASSQTGASSYNEQFF; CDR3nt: TGCGCCAGCAGCCAGACCGGGGCGAGCTCCTACAATGAGCAGTTCTTC
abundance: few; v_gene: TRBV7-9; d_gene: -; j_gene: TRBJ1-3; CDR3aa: CASTAGNGNTIYF; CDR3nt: TGTGCCAGCACCGCTGGGAATGGGAACACCATATATTTT
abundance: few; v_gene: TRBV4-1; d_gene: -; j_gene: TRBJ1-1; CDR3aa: CASSQEWSSMNTEAFF; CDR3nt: TGCGCCAGCAGCCAAGAATGGAGCAGCATGAACACTGAAGCTTTCTTT
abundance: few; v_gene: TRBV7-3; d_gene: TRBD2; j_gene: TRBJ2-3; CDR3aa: CASSLDGSGGTQYF; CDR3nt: TGTGCCAGCAGCCTGGACGGGAGCGGGGGTACGCAGTATTTT
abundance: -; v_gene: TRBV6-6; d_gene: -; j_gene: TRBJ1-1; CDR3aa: CASRRQEFEAFF; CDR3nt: TGTGCCAGCAGGCGGCAGGAATTTGAAGCTTTCTTT
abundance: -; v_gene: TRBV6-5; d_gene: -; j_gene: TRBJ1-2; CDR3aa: CASSYSLRLSGVGYTF; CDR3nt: TGTGCCAGCAGTTACTCACTCCGGTTATCGGGGGTTGGCTACACCTTC
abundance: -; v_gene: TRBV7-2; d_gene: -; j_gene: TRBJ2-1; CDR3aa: CASSQPLGANEQFF; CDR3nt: TGTGCCAGCAGCCAACCGCTTGGTGCGAATGAGCAGTTCTTC
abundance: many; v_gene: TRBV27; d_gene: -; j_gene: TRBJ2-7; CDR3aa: CASSQRVGEQYF; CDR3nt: TGTGCCAGCAGCCAAAGGGTTGGCGAGCAGTACTTC
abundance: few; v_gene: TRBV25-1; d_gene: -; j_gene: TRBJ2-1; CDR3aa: CASSAGPYYNEQFF; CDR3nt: TGTGCCAGCAGTGCGGGGCCGTACTACAATGAGCAGTTCTTC
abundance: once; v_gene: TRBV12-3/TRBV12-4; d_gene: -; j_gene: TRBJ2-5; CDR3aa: CASTSSKGGETQYF; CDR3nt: TGTGCCAGCACCTCAAGCAAAGGTGGGGAGACCCAGTACTTC
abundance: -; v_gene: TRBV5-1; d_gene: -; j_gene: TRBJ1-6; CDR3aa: CASSLDLGNYYNSPLHF; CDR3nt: TGCGCCAGCAGCTTGGATTTAGGGAATTACTATAATTCACCCCTCCACTTT
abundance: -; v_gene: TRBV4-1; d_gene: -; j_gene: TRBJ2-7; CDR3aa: CASSKYGPSYEQYF; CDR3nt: TGCGCCAGCAGTAAGTATGGCCCTTCCTACGAGCAGTACTTC
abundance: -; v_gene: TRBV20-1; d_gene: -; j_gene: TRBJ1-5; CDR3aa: CSSQVSNQPQHF; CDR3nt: TGCAGTTCGCAGGTTAGCAATCAGCCCCAGCATTTT
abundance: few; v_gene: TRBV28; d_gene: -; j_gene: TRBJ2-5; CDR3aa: CASGTPAQHF; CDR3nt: TGTGCCAGCGGAACACCAGCCCAGCACTTC
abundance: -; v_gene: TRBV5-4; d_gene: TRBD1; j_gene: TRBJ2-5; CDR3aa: CASRRGQGTQETQYF; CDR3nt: TGTGCCAGCAGAAGGGGACAGGGGACACAAGAGACCCAGTACTTC
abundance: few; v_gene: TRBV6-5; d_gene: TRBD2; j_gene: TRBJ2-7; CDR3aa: CASRPSSGATYEQYF; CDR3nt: TGTGCCAGCAGGCCTAGTAGCGGGGCCACCTACGAGCAGTACTTC
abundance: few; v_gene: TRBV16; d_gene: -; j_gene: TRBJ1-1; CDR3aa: CASSPQGTTEAFF; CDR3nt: TGTGCCAGCAGCCCACAGGGTACGACTGAAGCTTTCTTT
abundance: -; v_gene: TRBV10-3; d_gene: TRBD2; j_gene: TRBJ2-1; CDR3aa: CASLGGVAGLNEQFF; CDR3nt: TGTGCCTCCTTAGGGGGAGTAGCGGGACTCAATGAGCAGTTCTTC
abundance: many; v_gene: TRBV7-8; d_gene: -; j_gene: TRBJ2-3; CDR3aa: CASSYRGVGGTDTQYF; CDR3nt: TGTGCCAGCAGCTACAGAGGGGTGGGGGGAACAGATACGCAGTATTTT
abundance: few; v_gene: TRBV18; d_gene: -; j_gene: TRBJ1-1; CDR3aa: CASSPPRSTMNTEAFF; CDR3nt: TGTGCCAGCTCACCTCCTCGGAGCACCATGAACACTGAAGCTTTCTTT
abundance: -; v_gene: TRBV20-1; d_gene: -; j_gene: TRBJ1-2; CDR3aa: CSAREAGYGYTF; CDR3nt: TGCAGTGCTAGAGAGGCGGGCTATGGCTACACCTTC
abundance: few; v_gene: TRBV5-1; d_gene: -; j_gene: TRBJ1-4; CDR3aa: CASTIEGSGNEKLFF; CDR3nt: TGCGCCAGCACCATCGAGGGGTCGGGAAATGAAAAACTGTTTTTT
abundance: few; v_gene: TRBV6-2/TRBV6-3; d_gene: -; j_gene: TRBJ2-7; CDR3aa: CASSERKGSYEQYF; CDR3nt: TGTGCCAGCAGTGAGCGGAAGGGTTCCTACGAGCAGTACTTC
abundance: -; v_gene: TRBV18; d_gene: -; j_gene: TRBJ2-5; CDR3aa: CASSPAGVQETQYF; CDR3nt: TGTGCCAGCTCACCAGCCGGGGTTCAAGAGACCCAGTACTTC
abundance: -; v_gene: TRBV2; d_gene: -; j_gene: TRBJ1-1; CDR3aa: CASSVSKRRGQIYTEAFF; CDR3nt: TGTGCCAGCAGTGTGTCCAAGCGGCGGGGGCAGATATACACTGAAGCTTTCTTT
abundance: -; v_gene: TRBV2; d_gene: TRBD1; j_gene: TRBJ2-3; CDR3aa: CASSEAGTGEGKDTQYF; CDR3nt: TGTGCCAGCAGTGAAGCTGGGACAGGGGAAGGGAAAGATACGCAGTATTTT
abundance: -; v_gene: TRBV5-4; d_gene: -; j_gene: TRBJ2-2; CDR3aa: CASSLDTGVAGELFF; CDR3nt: TGTGCCAGCAGCTTGGACACGGGGGTCGCCGGGGAGCTGTTTTTT
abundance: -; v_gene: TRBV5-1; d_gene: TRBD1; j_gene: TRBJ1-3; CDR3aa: CASSQSQGGSGNTIYF; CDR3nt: TGCGCCAGCAGCCAGTCCCAGGGGGGCTCTGGAAACACCATATATTTT